The 5 T cell receptor beta chains presented below share a single source sample, sequenced in a study of cytomegalovirus exposure and HLA in healthy donors. PCR amplification relied on 60 Vbeta primers (plus 13 Jbeta primers). This table comes from immunoSEQ multiplex PCR, and its TCRdb copy is limited to in-frame clones, with some not included. This sample yields around 220,000 clones, of which around 79% are seen a single time; about 0.22% belongs to the top ten. Sequencing input: PBMCs. The receptors were gathered from a girl aged 2 to 9 in good health and CMV-seronegative.

This clone was detected once. The gene calls are TRBV30 and TRBJ1-5; 9 nucleotides line up with TRBD1. This CDR3 is built from 16 residues. Looked up from germline, CDR1 is GTSNPN and CDR2 is SVGIG (reference sequence). The V gene end was trimmed by 1 base and the J gene end by 7 bases; junction bases not matched to a gene: 11. DNA for the CDR3: TGTGCCTGGAGTGCCGCGGGGACAGGGAGTTACCAGCCCCAGCATTTT. This translates into CAWSAAGTGSYQPQHF. Based on the CDR3 plus reference TRBV30 and TRBJ1-5, the full variable domain is SQTIHQWPATLVQPVGSPLSLECTVEGTSNPNLYWYRQAAGRGLQLLFYSVGIGQISSEVPQNLSASRPQDRQFILSSKKLLLSDSGFYLCAWSAAGTGSYQPQHFGDGTRLSIL.

The V call is TRBV5-4, the J call TRBJ1-1; TRBD1 matches 9 bases. The CDR3 covers 13 residues. V was clipped by 3 bases and J by 6 bases; unmatched bases: 3. The V gene's germline CDR1 is SGHNT and CDR2 YYREEE (reference sequence). The CDR3 here is CASSSTGGPEAFF. The DNA for the CDR3 is TGTGCCAGCAGCTCGACAGGGGGGCCTGAAGCTTTCTTT.

The chain employs TRBV18 and TRBJ1-2; 8 nucleotides match TRBD1. The CDR3 sequence is 13 residues long. Germline CDR1 reads KGHSH; CDR2 reads LQKENI. V shed 4 bases and J 7 bases; nucleotides not matched to a gene: 5. The CDR3 DNA is TGTGCCAGCTCACTGGACAGGGTAGTTGGCTACACCTTC. As protein: CASSLDRVVGYTF.

This clone is a singleton in its sample. This chain links TRBV11-3 with TRBJ1-2; perhaps TRBD1 as D (5 bases). This CDR3 has 15 amino acids. In germline, CDR1 is SGHNT, CDR2 YENEEA. V shed 1 base and J shed 4 bases, with 13 bases lying between them. The CDR3 nucleotides are TGTGCCAGCAGCTTAGGCATGGGGGGACTCTATGGCTACACCTTC. It yields the protein CASSLGMGGLYGYTF.

This clone was observed a few times. The V call is TRBV9, the J call TRBJ2-7, with a tentative D call TRBD1 (5 bases). The germline gives CDR1 SGDLS, CDR2 YYNGEE. V was shortened by 0 bases and J by 3 bases, with 10 bases between the two germline ends. CDR3 length: 14 amino acids. The CDR3 reads CASSVGQTGYEQYF. The CDR3 coding sequence is TGTGCCAGCAGCGTAGGACAGACGGGCTACGAGCAGTACTTC.